This T cell receptor beta chain emerged from a study of Graves' ophthalmopathy and Graves' hyperthyroidism. About the research overall: Researchers classed hyperthyroidism as stable given no ophthalmopathy within 18 months of follow-up. Study-wide results and limits: Detected in blood as well were most expanded thyroid clonotypes with frequency above 0.001. Discriminating ophthalmopathy from stable hyperthyroidism, a 13-signature model attained a sensitivity of about 85% and a specificity of approximately 81%.

Comments on this clonotype: Its specificity is not known.

CDR3 regions of TCR beta were amplified from RNA transcripts. HTBI-primed RT-PCR formed the first round, and a multiplex PCR formed the second. TCRdb called the multiplex PCR reads again in MiXCR, with one record for every CDR3 protein. Of around 1,200,000 distinct CDR3 sequences in the sample, roughly two fifths are singletons; the top ten hold around 10%. In germline, CDR1 is MNHEY, CDR2 SVGAGI. V was clipped by 7 bases and J by 5 bases, with 14 bases between them. The CDR3 is 13 amino acids. The diagnostic workup employed clinical symptoms, serum thyroxine, TRAb, thyroid ultrasound and orbital computed tomography.

The V call is TRBV6-5, the J call TRBJ2-5; the D call may be TRBD1 or TRBD2 (6 bases each). This TCR was sampled from an adult man with Graves' hyperthyroidism. Sequenced sample: peripheral blood or thyroid tissue (not recorded which). As DNA, the CDR3 is TGTGCCAGCAAACGACGGGGGCCCGAGACCCAGTACTTC. Translation: CASKRRGPETQYF.